This T cell receptor (beta chain) is drawn from a study of siplizumab effects on memory and regulatory T cells. Regarding the study as a whole: The authors mapped only a minor fraction of alloreactive clones to unstimulated subsets. Alloreactive sequences from unstimulated CD4+ memory cells fell significantly with siplizumab. Naive T cells appeared more diverse than memory cells and seemed to be major alloresponse contributors.

About this clone itself: The antigen is unknown.

V was clipped by 6 bases and J by 6 bases; unmatched bases: 10. Germline V gives CDR1 KGHSH, CDR2 LQKENI. The CDR3 has 15 amino acids. Assays captured 9.8 x 10^4 or so TCR templates per sample. Some clones are missing from TCRdb's copy, which holds only in-frame ones; the method was immunoSEQ multiplex PCR. This table has thousands of clones, approximately 60% appearing once. The TCR originated in a human donor in good health. Sample: effector memory CD8+ T cells sorted from blood. Subset given: unstimulated CD8+ effector memory T cells. This chain joins TRBV18 and TRBJ1-1, with 10 bases that match TRBD1. CDR3 nucleotide sequence: TGTGCCAGCTCGCCCGGGACAGGGGCCTTGTCTGAAGCTTTCTTT. Translation gives CASSPGTGALSEAFF.